Below, 25 T cell receptor beta chains from the same sample are listed, as sequenced in a study of blood T cell repertoires in COVID-19. Measured with immunoSEQ multiplex PCR; TCRdb has only the in-frame clones, and not every one. The sample contains a few hundred thousand clones, 80% of which appear only once. Input material: peripheral blood. The receptors come from a woman in her 70s with acute or convalescent COVID-19.

V usage is TRBV7-3 and J usage is TRBJ1-6, with 7 positions matching TRBD1. Losses at the gene ends were 5 bases for V and 7 bases for J; bases not matched to a gene: 5. Germline V gene lookup returns CDR1 SGHTA and CDR2 FQGTGA. The length of the CDR3 is 14 residues. The CDR3 DNA follows: TGTGCCAGCAGCCGACAGGGAGGCAATTCACCCCTCCACTTT. Protein sequence: CASSRQGGNSPLHF.

This sequence joins TRBV19 and TRBJ2-1, with 8 nucleotides matching TRBD2. The ends lost 0 bases at V and 0 bases at J; junction bases unmatched: 10. The CDR3 length is 19 residues. Germline assignment: CDR1 LNHDA and CDR2 SQIVND (reference sequence). The CDR3 loop is CASSIEGGGSGDSYNEQFF. In DNA form, the CDR3 reads TGTGCCAGTAGTATAGAAGGGGGAGGTAGCGGGGACTCCTACAATGAGCAGTTCTTC. Supplemented by reference TRBV19 and TRBJ2-1, the full variable domain reads DGGITQSPKYLFRKEGQNVTLSCEQNLNHDAMYWYRQDPGQGLRLIYYSQIVNDFQKGDIAEGYSVSREKKESFPLTVTSAQKNPTAFYLCASSIEGGGSGDSYNEQFFGPGTRLTVL.

The rearrangement uses TRBV23-1 and TRBJ2-7; TRBD2 might be the D (6 bases). TRBV23-1 qualifies as an ORF whose function is uncertain. V lost 0 bases, J lost 3 bases, and 15 bases lay in between. There are 16 residues in the CDR3. The CDR3 loop reads CASSQSAREVGYEQYF. CDR3 in DNA: TGCGCCAGCAGTCAATCTGCCAGGGAGGTAGGCTACGAGCAGTACTTC.

This clone has a single count. The chain uses TRBV6-1 and TRBJ1-5; D remains unclear. V dropped 2 bases and J dropped 0 bases, with 11 bases sitting between them. Germline CDR1 MNHNS, CDR2 SASEGT. CDR3 length equals 16 residues. The CDR3 sequence is CASSEFVAGSNQPQHF. In DNA, the CDR3 is TGTGCCAGCAGTGAATTCGTCGCCGGTAGCAATCAGCCCCAGCATTTT.

The CDR3 is CASSGTGNNEQFF. CDR3 nucleotides: TGTGCCAGCAGCGGGACAGGGAATAATGAGCAGTTCTTC. The J gene is TRBJ2-1, the V gene TRBV9; TRBD1 aligns across 8 bases. V lost 3 bases to trimming and J lost 7 bases; unmatched junction nucleotides: 3. Germline CDR1 reads SGDLS; CDR2 reads YYNGEE. CDR3 length equals 13 residues.

The V and J genes are TRBV15 and TRBJ2-1; 15 nucleotides align to TRBD2. V lost 4 bases and J lost 6; bases outside the gene matches: 4. The CDR3 contains 16 residues. Looked up from germline, CDR1 is LNHNV and CDR2 is YYDKDF (reference sequence). The CDR3 bases are TGTGCCACCAGCACCGCGGGACTAGCGGGGGGCAATGAGCAGTTCTTC. Protein: CATSTAGLAGGNEQFF.

This sequence joins TRBV11-3 and TRBJ2-2; possible D gene TRBD1, 5 bases. Germline V CDR1 and CDR2: SGHNT, YENEEA. V lost 0 bases and J lost 4, with 6 bases in between. The CDR3 has 14 residues. Here the CDR3 DNA reads TGTGCCAGCAGCTTAGAACAGGCCACCGGGGAGCTGTTTTTT. It yields the protein CASSLEQATGELFF.

A remark on this clone: Within the sample, other DNA sequences also encode this same CDR3. In DNA, the CDR3 is TGTGCCAGCAGCCGGGACACTACTAGCACAGATACGCAGTATTTT. As protein: CASSRDTTSTDTQYF. This chain uses TRBV3-1 (or the pseudogene TRBV3-2) with TRBJ2-3, with a weak D call TRBD1 (6 bases). CDR1 is LGHDT, CDR2 YNNKEL, per germline (reference sequence). Between the trimmed V and J ends, which lost 4 bases and 0 bases, there was a span of 11 bases. This CDR3 has 15 residues.

The chain carries TRBV7-6 and TRBJ2-1; a possible D gene is TRBD1 (6 bases). Germline loops: CDR1 SGHVS, CDR2 FNYEAQ. Deletions cut 5 bases from V and 1 base from J, with 12 bases between. The CDR3 runs 15 residues. The CDR3 DNA reads as TGTGCCAGCAGCCCCCCGGGACAATCCTACAATGAGCAGTTCTTC. This encodes CASSPPGQSYNEQFF.

This chain connects TRBV19 to TRBJ1-1; D is undetermined. Germline V gene lookup returns CDR1 LNHDA and CDR2 SQIVND (reference sequence). The CDR3 consists of 14 residues. V was clipped by 1 base and J by 4 bases, with 10 bases between them. The chain's CDR3 is CASSIGNAGTEAFF. The CDR3 nucleotides read TGTGCCAGTAGTATAGGAAACGCGGGCACTGAAGCTTTCTTT.

There are a few counts of this clone. The CDR3 nucleotides are TGTGCCAGCAGCTTGAGCGGGCAGGGAGATACGCAGTATTTT. It codes for CASSLSGQGDTQYF. The chain joins TRBV7-2 to TRBJ2-3; D might be TRBD2 (6 bases). The germline CDR1 and CDR2 sequences are SGHTA and FQGNSA. The CDR3 length is 14 residues. Trimming took 3 bases from V and 5 from J, leaving 12 bases between them. Full variable domain (missing parts from reference TRBV7-2 and TRBJ2-3): GAGVSQSPSNKVTEKGKDVELRCDPISGHTALYWYRQSLGQGLEFLIYFQGNSAPDKSGLPSDRFSAERTGGSVSTLTIQRTQQEDSAVYLCASSLSGQGDTQYFGPGTRLTVL.

The rearrangement links TRBV30 to TRBJ1-2; D might be TRBD1 (5 bases). Trimming stripped 5 bases from V and 7 bases from J, with 11 bases between. Per the germline V gene, CDR1 is GTSNPN and CDR2 is SVGIG (reference sequence). CDR3 length equals 11 residues. DNA for the CDR3: TGTGCCTGGCAAAACGGGGGTGGCTACACCTTC. The encoded protein is CAWQNGGGYTF.

The chain employs TRBV6-5 and TRBJ2-3; possibly TRBD1 for D (6 bases). The CDR3 contains 15 residues. In germline, CDR1 is MNHEY, CDR2 SVGAGI. V was cut by 10 bases and J by 2 bases, with 19 bases left in between. CDR3 coding DNA: TGTGCCAACTCACCTGGACAGACCTACACAGATACGCAGTATTTT. Protein: CANSPGQTYTDTQYF.

The CDR3 reads CASSTGQHQETQYF. CDR3 sequence (DNA): TGCGCCAGCAGTACGGGACAACACCAAGAGACCCAGTACTTC. The gene calls are TRBV5-1 and TRBJ2-5; tentatively, D is TRBD1 (6 bases). This CDR3 contains 14 residues. Germline values: CDR1 SGHRS, CDR2 YFSETQ. Trimming removed 5 bases at V and 0 bases at J, with 11 bases between.

The chain is built from TRBV2 and TRBJ1-5, with D tentatively TRBD1 (6 bases). Trimming took 1 base from V and 4 from J, leaving 11 bases between them. Germline loops: CDR1 SNHLY, CDR2 FYNNEI. CDR3 size: 15 residues. For the CDR3, the DNA is TGTGCCAGCAGTGAAGAGGGGGATGGAAATCAGCCCCAGCATTTT. Translating gives CASSEEGDGNQPQHF. The entire variable domain, with the rest obtained from reference TRBV2 and TRBJ1-5, is as follows: EPEVTQTPSHQVTQMGQEVILRCVPISNHLYFYWYRQILGQKVEFLVSFYNNEISEKSEIFDDQFSVERPDGSNFTLKIRSTKLEDSAMYFCASSEEGDGNQPQHFGDGTRLSIL.

Only one count was recorded for this clone. The chain links TRBV9 to TRBJ2-5; 11 positions match TRBD2. Germline assignment: CDR1 SGDLS and CDR2 YYNGEE. V lost 4 bases to trimming and J lost 4 bases; unmatched junction nucleotides: 6. This CDR3 comprises 15 residues. In nucleotides, the CDR3 is TGTGCCAGCAGCAATAGCGGGGGGGTGGCAGAGACCCAGTACTTC. Protein sequence: CASSNSGGVAETQYF.

This chain connects TRBV10-3 to TRBJ1-1, with a weak D call TRBD1 (5 bases). Germline V gene sequence: CDR1 ENHRY, CDR2 SYGVKD. This CDR3 contains 12 residues. V lost 11 bases and J lost 0, with 10 bases in between. CDR3 DNA: TGTGCCTCCCAGGGCGTGAACACTGAAGCTTTCTTT. This codes for CASQGVNTEAFF.

The chain uses TRBV7-3 and TRBJ2-6, with D perhaps matching TRBD1 (5 bases). The CDR3 runs 14 residues. Germline V gene sequence: CDR1 SGHTA, CDR2 FQGTGA. CDR3 nucleotide sequence: TGTGGCGTACAGGTTAACTCTGGGGCCAACGTCCTGACTTTC. It translates to CGVQVNSGANVLTF. Combining the CDR3 with reference TRBV7-3 and TRBJ2-6 gives the whole variable domain GAGVSQTPSNKVTEKGKYVELRCDPISGHTALYWYRQSLGQGPEFLIYFQGTGAADDSGLPNDRFFAVRPEGSVSTLKIQRTERGDSAVYLCGVQVNSGANVLTFGAGSRLTVL.

This chain links TRBV4-2 with TRBJ2-2; possible D gene TRBD2, 6 bases. This CDR3 is 15 amino acids long. Trimming took off 2 bases at V and 0 bases at J, with 7 bases between the two ends. Germline V gene sequence: CDR1 LGHNA, CDR2 YNFKEQ. The CDR3 DNA follows: TGTGCCAGCAGCCAAACGGGGGCGAACACCGGGGAGCTGTTTTTT. Residues: CASSQTGANTGELFF.

The gene calls are TRBV28 and TRBJ2-2; D perhaps matches TRBD2 (6 bases). Trimming left V 1 base short and J 6 bases short, with 12 bases between. Germline loops: CDR1 MDHEN, CDR2 SYDVKM. The length of the CDR3 is 15 residues. In nucleotides, the CDR3 is TGTGCCAGCAGTTTATTTAGGAGGGGTGCCGGGGAGCTGTTTTTT. It is translated as CASSLFRRGAGELFF.

The V and J genes are TRBV7-6 and TRBJ2-5, with 8 nucleotides matching TRBD1. CDR1 SGHVS and CDR2 FNYEAQ come from the germline V gene. This CDR3 region has 15 residues. V gave up 1 base and J gave up 5 bases; unmatched junction bases: 6. CDR3 in DNA: TGTGCCAGCAGCTTAGGAGGGACAGGTGGGGAGACCCAGTACTTC. It specifies CASSLGGTGGETQYF.

The V and J genes are TRBV11-2 and TRBJ1-5; D unclear. Germline CDR1 SGHAT, CDR2 FQNNGV. With 0 bases removed from V and 2 bases from J, the gap between germline ends came to 8 bases. This CDR3 spans 15 amino acids. The CDR3, as DNA: TGTGCCAGCAGCTTAGATGGAGCAGGCAATCAGCCCCAGCATTTT. Amino acids: CASSLDGAGNQPQHF.

The rearrangement uses TRBV24-1 and TRBJ2-2, with 12 bases identical to TRBD1. The CDR3 extends over 18 amino acids. V lost 3 bases to trimming and J lost 0 bases; unmatched junction nucleotides: 4. CDR1 and CDR2 (germline): KGHDR, SFDVKD. The DNA for the CDR3 is TGTGCCACCAGTGATCGGGACAGGGGGCACCCGAACACCGGGGAGCTGTTTTTT. Translation gives CATSDRDRGHPNTGELFF.

For this clone: The germline gene is not matched at one end of the junction; a read error may be the cause. The V and J genes are TRBV6-5 and TRBJ1-5; the match to TRBD1 covers 7 bases. Germline V gene data show CDR1 as MNHEY and CDR2 as SVGAGI. The CDR3 totals 11 residues. The CDR3 DNA follows: TGTGCCAGCAGGGTGGGGAACAGGGGACCATTT. This codes for CASRVGNRGPF.

This chain uses TRBV28 with TRBJ2-3; tentative D call: TRBD1 (5 bases). V lost 6 bases and J 3 bases, leaving 7 bases between the germline ends. The CDR3 contains 12 residues. Germline CDR1 is MDHEN and CDR2 is SYDVKM. In DNA form, the CDR3 reads TGTGCCAGCAGCGCAGGGACAGATACGCAGTATTTT. Translation: CASSAGTDTQYF.